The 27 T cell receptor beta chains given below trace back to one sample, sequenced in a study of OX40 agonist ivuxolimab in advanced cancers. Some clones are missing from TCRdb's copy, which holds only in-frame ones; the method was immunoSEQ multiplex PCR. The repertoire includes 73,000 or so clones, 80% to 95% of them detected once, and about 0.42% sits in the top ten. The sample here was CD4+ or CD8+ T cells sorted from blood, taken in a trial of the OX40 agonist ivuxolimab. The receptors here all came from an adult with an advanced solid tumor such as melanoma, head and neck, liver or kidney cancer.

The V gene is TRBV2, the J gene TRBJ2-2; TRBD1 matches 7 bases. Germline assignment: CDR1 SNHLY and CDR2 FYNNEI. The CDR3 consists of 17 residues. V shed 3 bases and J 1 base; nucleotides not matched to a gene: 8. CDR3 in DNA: TGTGCCAGCAGTGAGAGAAGGGGGCAACTGAACACCGGGGAGCTGTTTTTT. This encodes CASSERRGQLNTGELFF.

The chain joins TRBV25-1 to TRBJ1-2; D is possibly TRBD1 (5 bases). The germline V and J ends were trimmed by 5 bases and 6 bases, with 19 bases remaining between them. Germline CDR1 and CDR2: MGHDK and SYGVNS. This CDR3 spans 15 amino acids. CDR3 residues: CASSISLGEADGYTF. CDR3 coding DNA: TGTGCCAGCAGTATATCGCTGGGGGAGGCAGATGGCTACACCTTC.

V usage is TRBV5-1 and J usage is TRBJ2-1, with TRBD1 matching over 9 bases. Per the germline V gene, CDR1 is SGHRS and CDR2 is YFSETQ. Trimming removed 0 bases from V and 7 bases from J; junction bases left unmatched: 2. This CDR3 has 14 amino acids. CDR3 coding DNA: TGCGCCAGCAGCTTGGGGACAGGGGATAATGAGCAGTTCTTC. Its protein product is CASSLGTGDNEQFF.

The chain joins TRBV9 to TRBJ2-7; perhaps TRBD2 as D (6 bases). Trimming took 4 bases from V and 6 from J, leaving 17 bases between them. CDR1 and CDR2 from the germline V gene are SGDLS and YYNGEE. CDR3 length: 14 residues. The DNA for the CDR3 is TGTGCCAGCAGCAGGGGTCTAGCGCCGCCCGAGCAGTACTTC. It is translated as CASSRGLAPPEQYF.

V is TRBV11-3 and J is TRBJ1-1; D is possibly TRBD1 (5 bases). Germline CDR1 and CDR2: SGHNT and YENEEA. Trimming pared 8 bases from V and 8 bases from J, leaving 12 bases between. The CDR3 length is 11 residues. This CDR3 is CASGRGSEAFF. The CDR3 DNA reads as TGTGCCAGCGGGCGGGGCTCCGAAGCTTTCTTT.

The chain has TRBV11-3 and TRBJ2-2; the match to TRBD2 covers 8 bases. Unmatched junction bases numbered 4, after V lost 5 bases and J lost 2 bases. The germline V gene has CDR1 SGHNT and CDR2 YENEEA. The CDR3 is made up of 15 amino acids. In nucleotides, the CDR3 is TGTGCCAGCAGCCCGGGACTAGGAAACACCGGGGAGCTGTTTTTT. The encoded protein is CASSPGLGNTGELFF.

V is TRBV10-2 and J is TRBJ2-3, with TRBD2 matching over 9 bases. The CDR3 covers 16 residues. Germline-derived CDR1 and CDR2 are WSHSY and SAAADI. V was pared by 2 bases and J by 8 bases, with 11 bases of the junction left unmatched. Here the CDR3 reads CASSERAGGSAGTQYF. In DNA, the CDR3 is TGCGCCAGCAGTGAGAGGGCGGGAGGGTCGGCAGGTACGCAGTATTTT.

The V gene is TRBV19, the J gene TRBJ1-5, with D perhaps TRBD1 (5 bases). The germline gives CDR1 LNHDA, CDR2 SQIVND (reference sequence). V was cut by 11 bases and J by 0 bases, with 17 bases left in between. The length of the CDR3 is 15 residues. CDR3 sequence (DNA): TGTGCCCACCAACCGGGACCGATTAGCAATCAGCCCCAGCATTTT. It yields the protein CAHQPGPISNQPQHF.

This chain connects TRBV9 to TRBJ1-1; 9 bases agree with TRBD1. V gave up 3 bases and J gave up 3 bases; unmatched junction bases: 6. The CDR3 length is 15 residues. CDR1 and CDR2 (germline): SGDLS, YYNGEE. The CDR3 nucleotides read TGTGCCAGCAGCGCCCCGACAGGGGGAGACACTGAAGCTTTCTTT. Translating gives CASSAPTGGDTEAFF.

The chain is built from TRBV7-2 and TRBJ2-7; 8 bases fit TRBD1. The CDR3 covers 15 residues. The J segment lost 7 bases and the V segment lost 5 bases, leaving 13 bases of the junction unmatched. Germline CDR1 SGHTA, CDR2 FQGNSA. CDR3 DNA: TGTGCCAGCAGCCCACAAAGCGGACAGGGCTGGGAGCAGTACTTC. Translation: CASSPQSGQGWEQYF.

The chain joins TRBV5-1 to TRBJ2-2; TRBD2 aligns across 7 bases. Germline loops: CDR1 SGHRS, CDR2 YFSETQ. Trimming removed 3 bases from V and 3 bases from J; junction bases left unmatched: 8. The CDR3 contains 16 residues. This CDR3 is CASSSSTSRDTGELFF. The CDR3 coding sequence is TGCGCCAGCAGCTCCTCGACTAGCAGGGACACCGGGGAGCTGTTTTTT. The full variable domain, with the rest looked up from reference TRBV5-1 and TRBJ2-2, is KAGVTQTPRYLIKTRGQQVTLSCSPISGHRSVSWYQQTPGQGLQFLFEYFSETQRNKGNFPGRFSGRQFSNSRSEMNVSTLELGDSALYLCASSSSTSRDTGELFFGEGSRLTVL.

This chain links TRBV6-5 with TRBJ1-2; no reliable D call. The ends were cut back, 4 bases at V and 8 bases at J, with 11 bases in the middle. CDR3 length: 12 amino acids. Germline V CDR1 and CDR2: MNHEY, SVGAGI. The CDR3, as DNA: TGTGCCAGCAGTTCCTCAGTGGGCGGCTACACCTTC. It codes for CASSSSVGGYTF.

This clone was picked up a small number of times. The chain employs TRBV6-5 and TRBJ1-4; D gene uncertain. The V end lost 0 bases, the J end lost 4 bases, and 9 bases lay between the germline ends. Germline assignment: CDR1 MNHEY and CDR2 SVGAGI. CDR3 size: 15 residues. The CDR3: CASSYSLRVNEKLFF. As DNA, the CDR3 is TGTGCCAGCAGTTACTCTTTACGGGTTAATGAAAAACTGTTTTTT.

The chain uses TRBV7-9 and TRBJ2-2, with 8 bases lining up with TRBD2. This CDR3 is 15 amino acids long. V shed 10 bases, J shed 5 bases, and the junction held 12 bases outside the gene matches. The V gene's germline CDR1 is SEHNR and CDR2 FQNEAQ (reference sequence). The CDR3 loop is CAKSYSSGGTGELFF. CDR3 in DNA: TGTGCCAAAAGTTACTCCAGCGGGGGAACCGGGGAGCTGTTTTTT.

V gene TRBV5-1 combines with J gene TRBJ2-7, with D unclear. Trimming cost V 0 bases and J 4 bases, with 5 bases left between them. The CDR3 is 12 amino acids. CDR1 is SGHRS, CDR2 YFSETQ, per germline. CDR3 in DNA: TGCGCCAGCAGCTTGGATGAATACGAGCAGTACTTC. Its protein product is CASSLDEYEQYF.

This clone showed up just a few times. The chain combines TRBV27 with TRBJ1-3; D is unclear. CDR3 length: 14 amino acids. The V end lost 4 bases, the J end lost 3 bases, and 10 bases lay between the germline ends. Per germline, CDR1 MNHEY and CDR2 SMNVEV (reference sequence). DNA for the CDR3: TGTGCCAGCAGTTCCCAGAGGTTTGGAAACACCATATATTTT. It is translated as CASSSQRFGNTIYF.

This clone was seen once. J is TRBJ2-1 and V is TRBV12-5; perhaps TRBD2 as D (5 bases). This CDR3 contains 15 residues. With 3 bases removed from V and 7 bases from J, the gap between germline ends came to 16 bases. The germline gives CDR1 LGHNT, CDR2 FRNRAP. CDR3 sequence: CASGFLSATPNEQFF. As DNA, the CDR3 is TGTGCTAGTGGTTTCCTTAGCGCAACTCCAAATGAGCAGTTCTTC.

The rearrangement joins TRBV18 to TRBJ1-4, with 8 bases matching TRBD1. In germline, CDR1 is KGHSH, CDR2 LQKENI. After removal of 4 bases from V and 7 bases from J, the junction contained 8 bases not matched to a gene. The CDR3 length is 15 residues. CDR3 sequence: CASSHPGTGPEKLFF. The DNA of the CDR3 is TGTGCCAGCTCACACCCCGGGACAGGTCCTGAAAAACTGTTTTTT.

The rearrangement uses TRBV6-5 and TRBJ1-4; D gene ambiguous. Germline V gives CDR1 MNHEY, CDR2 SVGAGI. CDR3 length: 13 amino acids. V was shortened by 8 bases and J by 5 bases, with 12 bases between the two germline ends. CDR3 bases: TGTGCCAGCGCCCGGGCCCCAAATGAAAAACTGTTTTTT. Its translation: CASARAPNEKLFF.

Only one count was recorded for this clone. CDR3 DNA: TGTGCCAGCAGCTCCCCGGACAATACGAACACTGAAGCTTTCTTT. Translated: CASSSPDNTNTEAFF. The rearrangement links TRBV7-2 to TRBJ1-1; D may be TRBD1 (5 bases). CDR3 size: 15 residues. CDR1 SGHTA and CDR2 FQGNSA come from the germline V gene. Trimming left V 4 bases short and J 1 base short, with 13 bases between.

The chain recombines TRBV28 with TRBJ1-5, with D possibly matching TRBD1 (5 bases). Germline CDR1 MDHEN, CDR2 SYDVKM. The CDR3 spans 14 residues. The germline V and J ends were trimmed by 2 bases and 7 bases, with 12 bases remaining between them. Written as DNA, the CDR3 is TGTGCCAGCAGTTTAGCTCAGGGTAGGCAGCCCCAGCATTTT. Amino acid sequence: CASSLAQGRQPQHF. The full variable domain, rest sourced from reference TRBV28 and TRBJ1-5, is DVKVTQSSRYLVKRTGEKVFLECVQDMDHENMFWYRQDPGLGLRLIYFSYDVKMKEKGDIPEGYSVSREKKERFSLILESASTNQTSMYLCASSLAQGRQPQHFGDGTRLSIL.

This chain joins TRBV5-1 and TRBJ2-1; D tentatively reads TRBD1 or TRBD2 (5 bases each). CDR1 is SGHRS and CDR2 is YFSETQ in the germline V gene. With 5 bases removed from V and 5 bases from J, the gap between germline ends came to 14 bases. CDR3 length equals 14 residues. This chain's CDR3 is CASRQAERDNEQFF. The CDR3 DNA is TGCGCCAGCAGACAGGCGGAGAGGGACAATGAGCAGTTCTTC.

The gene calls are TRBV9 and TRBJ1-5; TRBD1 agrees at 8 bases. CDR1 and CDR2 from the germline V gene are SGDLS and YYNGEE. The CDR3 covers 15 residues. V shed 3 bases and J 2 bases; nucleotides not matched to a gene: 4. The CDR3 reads CASSGTGLRNQPQHF. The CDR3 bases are TGTGCCAGCAGCGGGACAGGGCTTCGCAATCAGCCCCAGCATTTT.

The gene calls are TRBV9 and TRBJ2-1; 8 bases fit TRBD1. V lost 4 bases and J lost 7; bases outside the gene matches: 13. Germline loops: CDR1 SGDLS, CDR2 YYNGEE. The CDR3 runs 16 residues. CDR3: CASSRGRDRSHNEQFF. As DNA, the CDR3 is TGTGCCAGCAGCCGCGGTCGGGACAGGTCACATAATGAGCAGTTCTTC.

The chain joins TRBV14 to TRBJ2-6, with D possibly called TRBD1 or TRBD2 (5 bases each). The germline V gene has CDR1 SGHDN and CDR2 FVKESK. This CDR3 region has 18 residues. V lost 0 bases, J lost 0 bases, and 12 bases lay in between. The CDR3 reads CASSQDSGLLSGANVLTF. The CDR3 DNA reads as TGTGCCAGCAGCCAAGATTCGGGGCTACTCTCTGGGGCCAACGTCCTGACTTTC.

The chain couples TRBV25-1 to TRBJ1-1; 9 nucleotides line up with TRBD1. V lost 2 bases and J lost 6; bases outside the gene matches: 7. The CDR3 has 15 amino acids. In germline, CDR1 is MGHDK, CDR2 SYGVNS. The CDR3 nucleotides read TGTGCCAGCAGTGAAGCCGGACAGGGGACTTCTGAAGCTTTCTTT. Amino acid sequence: CASSEAGQGTSEAFF.

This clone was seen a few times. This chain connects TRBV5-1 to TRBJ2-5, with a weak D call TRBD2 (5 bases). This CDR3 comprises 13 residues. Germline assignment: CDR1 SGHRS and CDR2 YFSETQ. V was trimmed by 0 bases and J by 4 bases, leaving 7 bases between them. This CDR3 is CASSLGAGETQYF. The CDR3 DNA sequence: TGCGCCAGCAGCTTGGGTGCGGGAGAGACCCAGTACTTC.